A selection of T cell receptor beta chains follows, all from one sample in a study of regulatory T cells in long-lasting Graves disease. TCRdb reanalysed the multiplex PCR reads using MiXCR and keeps one entry per CDR3 protein. This table holds about 500,000 distinct CDR3 sequences, around 13% found once. These same data were also listed under a study on T cells in Graves' hyperthyroidism and ophthalmopathy.

Sequencing was performed on peripheral blood mononuclear cells (PBMCs), taken at new diagnosis, from a patient treated with antithyroid drugs. The origin of the receptors is a woman aged 25 to 39 with Graves disease. Both conserved end residues are part of each CDR3. Fields, in order: clone size, V gene, J gene, D gene, CDR3 DNA, CDR3 protein. D genes are given only for firm matches. Part of the rows lack a size; the others show once, few, many or a class for expanded clones.

>many|TRBV6-5|TRBJ1-1|.
TGTGCCAGCAGTTCCCAGTACGGCACTGAAGCTTTCTTT
CASSSQYGTEAFF
>many|TRBV12-3/TRBV12-4|TRBJ2-7|.
TGTGCCAGCAGTTTCGCGGGGCCTAACTACGAGCAGTACTTC
CASSFAGPNYEQYF
>many|TRBV6-1|TRBJ1-5|TRBD1
TGTGCCAGCAGCCCCCGACAGGGTGGGGGCAATCAGCCCCAGCATTTT
CASSPRQGGGNQPQHF
>few|TRBV4-1|TRBJ2-5|TRBD2
TGCGCCAGCAGCCAAGAAGGCCTGACTAGCGGGAGTGAGACCCAGTACTTC
CASSQEGLTSGSETQYF
>.|TRBV3-1|TRBJ2-7|.
TGTGCCGGCAGCCAGTTTACAGGGCCGGGCTACGAGCAGTACTTC
CAGSQFTGPGYEQYF
>many|TRBV5-1|TRBJ1-1|.
TGCGCCAGCAGCTTGAAATCGGGGGAAGGCACTGAAGCTTTCTTT
CASSLKSGEGTEAFF
>.|TRBV6-2/TRBV6-3|TRBJ1-2|TRBD1
TGTGCCAGCAGAAACCGGGACAGGGAGGATGGCTACACCTTC
CASRNRDREDGYTF
>few|TRBV29-1|TRBJ1-2|TRBD1
TGCAGCGTGACTCAGGGGGCGGAAGGTGGAGACTATGGCTACACCTTC
CSVTQGAEGGDYGYTF
>few|TRBV19|TRBJ2-1|.
TGTGCCAGTAGTGCCCGGGCACCCCCCACAATCTATGAGCAGTTCTTC
CASSARAPPTIYEQFF
>many|TRBV20-1|TRBJ2-1|TRBD1
TGCAGTGCTAGACGACAGGGCGGACGGCAGTTCTTC
CSARRQGGRQFF
>many|TRBV2|TRBJ2-7|TRBD2
TGTGCCAGCAGCACTAGCGTGACCTACGAGCAGTACTTC
CASSTSVTYEQYF
>many|TRBV20-1|TRBJ2-7|TRBD2
TGCAGTGCTATATCCCGTTTCCCCGGGACTAGCATCTACGAGCAGTACTTC
CSAISRFPGTSIYEQYF
>.|TRBV2|TRBJ2-7|TRBD2
TGTGCCAGCATGCTCGCTAGCGGGCCCTTCTACGAGCAGTACTTC
CASMLASGPFYEQYF
>.|TRBV5-6|TRBJ2-3|.
TGTGCCAGCAGCTTGAATGTCGCGCTCCTGGGGGTAATGACAGATACGCAGTATTTT
CASSLNVALLGVMTDTQYF
>.|TRBV18|TRBJ2-3|.
TGTGCCAGCTCACCACCGGGAGACACAGATACGCAGTATTTT
CASSPPGDTDTQYF
>many|TRBV12-3/TRBV12-4|TRBJ1-1|.
TGTGCCAGCAGTGCTCGCGGAGGACTGGGGACTGAAGCTTTCTTT
CASSARGGLGTEAFF
>many|TRBV24-1|TRBJ2-3|.
TGTGCCACCAGTGATTTTCGGCGGGGCACAGATACGCAGTATTTT
CATSDFRRGTDTQYF